Below, 16 T cell receptor beta chains from the same sample are listed, as sequenced in a study of cytomegalovirus exposure and HLA in healthy donors. A multiplex PCR was run with 60 Vbeta primers and 13 Jbeta primers. The repertoire was sequenced with immunoSEQ multiplex PCR; TCRdb's copy has only in-frame clones and lacks some. This sample yields some 130,000 clones, of which 80% to 90% are seen a single time; approximately 4.7% belongs to the top ten. Sequenced: PBMCs. The receptors originated from a woman aged 25-40 years in good health and CMV-seronegative.

This clone has only one observation. The V and J genes are TRBV7-3 and TRBJ1-2; D uncertain. The germline gives CDR1 SGHTA, CDR2 FQGTGA. The CDR3 is 13 amino acids. Trimming pared 2 bases from V and 2 bases from J, leaving 6 bases between. This CDR3 reads CASSLEQNYGYTF. As DNA, the CDR3 is TGTGCCAGCAGCTTAGAACAGAACTATGGCTACACCTTC.

DNA of the CDR3: TGTGCCAGCAGCGCCGGAGGGACAGGGGCTGGAAACACCATATATTTT. This gives the protein CASSAGGTGAGNTIYF. The chain links TRBV9 to TRBJ1-3, with TRBD1 matching over 10 bases. CDR1 is SGDLS, CDR2 YYNGEE, per germline. Trimming at V came to 3 bases and at J to 2 bases, leaving 5 bases not matched to a gene. The CDR3 consists of 16 residues.

The chain has TRBV7-9 and TRBJ1-4, with TRBD1 identical over 7 bases. Trimming cost V 10 bases and J 4 bases; bases outside gene matches: 6. Germline lookup yields CDR1 SEHNR and CDR2 FQNEAQ (reference sequence). This CDR3 has 13 amino acids. As DNA, the CDR3 is TGTGCCATCCGACAGGGAGGTAATGAAAAACTGTTTTTT. Encoded protein: CAIRQGGNEKLFF.

This sequence joins TRBV7-8 and TRBJ2-7; 7 bases line up with TRBD1. CDR1 SGHVS and CDR2 FQNEAQ come from the germline V gene. CDR3 length: 15 residues. Germline trimming cut 1 base from V and 2 bases from J; bases unmatched to any gene: 5. The CDR3 bases are TGTGCCAGCAGCTTAGGACAGGGCGGCCCCTACGAGCAGTACTTC. Translating gives CASSLGQGGPYEQYF. Supplemented by reference TRBV7-8 and TRBJ2-7, the full variable domain reads GAGVSQSPRYKVAKRGQDVALRCDPISGHVSLFWYQQALGQGPEFLTYFQNEAQLDKSGLPSDRFFAERPEGSVSTLKIQRTQQEDSAVYLCASSLGQGGPYEQYFGPGTRLTVT.

V gene TRBV7-2 combines with J gene TRBJ2-1; 8 nucleotides align to TRBD1. The J segment lost 4 bases and the V segment lost 2 bases, leaving 4 bases of the junction unmatched. Germline V gives CDR1 SGHTA, CDR2 FQGNSA. The CDR3 is made up of 15 amino acids. CDR3 DNA: TGTGCCAGCAGCTTAAGGACAGGGCGATACAATGAGCAGTTCTTC. Translation: CASSLRTGRYNEQFF.

The chain combines TRBV4-2 with TRBJ2-5; 8 positions match TRBD1. The J call could be wrong; TRBJ2-7 is a better fit for the DNA end. The CDR3 covers 17 residues. Per germline, CDR1 LGHNA and CDR2 YNFKEQ. CDR3 nucleotide sequence: TGTGCCAGCAGCCCGCCTTCCCCAGGGGGCGGGAAGTACGAGCAGTACTTC. As protein: CASSPPSPGGGKYEQYF.

J is TRBJ1-4 and V is TRBV28; no reliable D call. V was trimmed by 5 bases and J by 8 bases, leaving 18 bases between them. Germline CDR1 and CDR2: MDHEN and SYDVKM. This CDR3 contains 15 residues. CDR3 DNA: TGTGCCAGCAGTCTAGTCGGCCGGGGTTCGGAAAAACTGTTTTTT. Encoded protein: CASSLVGRGSEKLFF.

The chain combines TRBV29-1 with TRBJ1-2; no clear D gene. Germline V CDR1 and CDR2: SQVTM, ANQGSEA. The length of the CDR3 is 11 residues. The V end was cut by 4 bases, the J end by 4 bases, with 7 bases between. The CDR3 sequence: CSVAGTYGYTF. CDR3 DNA: TGCAGCGTTGCAGGAACCTATGGCTACACCTTC.

The chain has TRBV7-9 and TRBJ1-1; D gene unclear. V was shortened by 1 base and J by 4 bases, with 10 bases between the two germline ends. Germline-derived CDR1 and CDR2 are SEHNR and FQNEAQ (reference sequence). The CDR3 length is 14 residues. This CDR3 is CASSLDSGSTEAFF. The CDR3 coding sequence is TGTGCCAGCAGCTTAGATTCGGGGTCCACTGAAGCTTTCTTT.

V gene TRBV7-5 combines with J gene TRBJ2-5; TRBD2, the table's D call, lacks a check against the DNA. TRBV7-5 is tagged as a pseudogene. This CDR3 is built from 14 residues. The CDR3 region has the DNA TGTGCCAGAAGCGATTGGACTATCCAAGAGACCCAGTACTTC. Its translation is CARSDWTIQETQYF.

The chain couples TRBV28 to TRBJ1-1, with 8 bases that match TRBD1. The trim removed 4 bases at V and 6 bases at J, leaving 4 bases unmatched. This CDR3 contains 13 residues. CDR1 is MDHEN and CDR2 is SYDVKM in the germline V gene. CDR3 sequence: CASSSGQGAEAFF. The DNA for the CDR3 is TGTGCCAGCAGTTCCGGACAGGGTGCTGAAGCTTTCTTT.

V and J are TRBV19 and TRBJ1-1; D perhaps matches TRBD1 (5 bases). The germline CDR1 and CDR2 sequences are LNHDA and SQIVND (reference sequence). The CDR3 sequence is 15 residues long. V dropped 1 base and J dropped 4 bases, with 13 bases sitting between them. The CDR3 protein is CASSIGAGMGTEAFF. For the CDR3, the DNA is TGTGCCAGTAGTATAGGGGCAGGGATGGGCACTGAAGCTTTCTTT.

The chain recombines TRBV7-2 with TRBJ1-1, with D unclear. Between the trimmed V and J ends, which lost 6 bases and 1 base, there was a span of 12 bases. Germline V gene data show CDR1 as SGHTA and CDR2 as FQGNSA. The CDR3 is made up of 14 amino acids. The CDR3 DNA follows: TGTGCCAGCAGGATAAGAAATAGGAACACTGAAGCTTTCTTT. Protein: CASRIRNRNTEAFF. Drawing the rest from reference TRBV7-2 and TRBJ1-1, the complete variable domain is GAGVSQSPSNKVTEKGKDVELRCDPISGHTALYWYRQSLGQGLEFLIYFQGNSAPDKSGLPSDRFSAERTGGSVSTLTIQRTQQEDSAVYLCASRIRNRNTEAFFGQGTRLTVV.

V and J are TRBV7-8 and TRBJ1-1; D call uncertain. This CDR3 is 12 amino acids long. CDR1 is SGHVS and CDR2 is FQNEAQ in the germline V gene. V lost 4 bases and J lost 4, with 7 bases in between. Here the CDR3 reads CASSSRGTEAFF. The CDR3 region has the DNA TGTGCCAGCAGCTCCCGAGGCACTGAAGCTTTCTTT.

Notes on this clone: Compared with germline, one end of the junction differs, possibly owing to a read error. The same CDR3 arises from other DNA sequences in this sample as well. The chain has TRBV28 and TRBJ2-2, with a tentative D call TRBD2 (5 bases). The CDR3 has 13 residues. Germline values: CDR1 MDHEN, CDR2 SYDVKM. DNA for the CDR3: TGTGCCAGCAGCCCCGACTGGACCGGGGAGCTGTTTTTC. This sequence encodes CASSPDWTGELFF.

The chain uses TRBV5-1 and TRBJ2-4; 9 positions agree with TRBD2. Per germline, CDR1 SGHRS and CDR2 YFSETQ. This CDR3 is built from 17 residues. The ends lost 0 bases at V and 7 bases at J; junction bases unmatched: 11. This CDR3 reads CASSLDGLAGTVNIQYF. Written as DNA, the CDR3 is TGCGCCAGCAGCTTGGACGGCCTAGCGGGGACTGTGAACATTCAGTACTTC.